This TCR beta chain was recorded in a study of tumor-infiltrating lymphocytes in localized non-small cell lung cancer. The method was immunoSEQ multiplex PCR; TCRdb's version includes in-frame clones alone and lacks a portion of them. The table has about 16,000 clones, 75% seen once. This clone was seen only a few times. CDR3 length: 15 residues. Per germline, CDR1 SEHNR and CDR2 FQNEAQ (reference sequence). Trimming took 1 base from V and 1 from J, leaving 10 bases between them. This rearrangement joins TRBV7-9 to TRBJ1-2; D remains unclear. This receptor was identified in a human donor with non-small cell lung cancer. The source material was lung tumor tissue. The CDR3 DNA sequence: TGTGCCAGCAGCTTAGAATTCGGGGTTAACTATGGCTACACCTTC. Its translation: CASSLEFGVNYGYTF.